A selection of T cell receptor beta chains follows, all from one sample in a study of OX40 agonist ivuxolimab in advanced cancers. Assay used: immunoSEQ multiplex PCR; TCRdb lists only in-frame clones, some missing. The sample lists 77,000 or so clones; around four fifths were seen once. Here the sequenced sample was CD4+ or CD8+ T cells sorted from blood, taken in a trial of the OX40 agonist ivuxolimab. These receptors all stem from an adult with an advanced solid tumor such as melanoma, head and neck, liver or kidney cancer. The CDR3 runs from the conserved cysteine through the conserved F or W. Each record gives: V gene, J gene, D gene, CDR3 length, clone size, CDR3 DNA, CDR3 protein. The D gene is left open where the match is weak. Size values are once, few and many counts, or a class for expanded clones, and some rows have none.

V gene: TRBV7-9
J gene: TRBJ2-3
D gene: .
CDR3 length: 15
clone size: .
CDR3 DNA: TGTGCCAGCAGCATCGACAGGCCCTACACAGATACGCAGTATTTT
CDR3 protein: CASSIDRPYTDTQYF

V gene: TRBV11-2
J gene: TRBJ2-7
D gene: .
CDR3 length: 14
clone size: few
CDR3 DNA: TGTGCCAGCAGCTCTTCAGGGGCCGCCAAAGAGCAGTACTTC
CDR3 protein: CASSSSGAAKEQYF

V gene: TRBV30
J gene: TRBJ2-1
D gene: .
CDR3 length: 12
clone size: .
CDR3 DNA: TGTGCCTGGAGTGGGGGGTACAATGAGCAGTTCTTC
CDR3 protein: CAWSGGYNEQFF

V gene: TRBV7-2
J gene: TRBJ1-1
D gene: TRBD1
CDR3 length: 14
clone size: .
CDR3 DNA: TGTGCCAGCAGCAACCGCAGGGGGCTGACTGAAGCTTTCTTT
CDR3 protein: CASSNRRGLTEAFF

V gene: TRBV7-2
J gene: TRBJ1-2
D gene: .
CDR3 length: 13
clone size: .
CDR3 DNA: TGTGCCAGCAGCTTTTCGGACGTCTACGGCTACACCTTC
CDR3 protein: CASSFSDVYGYTF

V gene: TRBV10-3
J gene: TRBJ2-4
D gene: TRBD1
CDR3 length: 14
clone size: .
CDR3 DNA: TGTGCCATCAGGGGGACAGGCTCCAAAAACATTCAGTACTTC
CDR3 protein: CAIRGTGSKNIQYF

V gene: TRBV19
J gene: TRBJ2-1
D gene: TRBD1
CDR3 length: 14
clone size: .
CDR3 DNA: TGTGCCACCTATGGACAGGGAAATTACAATGAGCAGTTCTTC
CDR3 protein: CATYGQGNYNEQFF

V gene: TRBV7-8
J gene: TRBJ2-7
D gene: .
CDR3 length: 13
clone size: .
CDR3 DNA: TGTGCCAGCAGCTGGGACATGACGTACGAGCAGTACTTC
CDR3 protein: CASSWDMTYEQYF

V gene: TRBV11-2
J gene: TRBJ1-1
D gene: TRBD1
CDR3 length: 13
clone size: once
CDR3 DNA: TGTGCCAGCAGCTCGGGACAGGGTGGAGTAGCTTTCTTT
CDR3 protein: CASSSGQGGVAFF

V gene: TRBV5-1
J gene: TRBJ2-3
D gene: .
CDR3 length: 14
clone size: .
CDR3 DNA: TGCGCCAGCAGGGCAGAGTTCAGCACAGATACGCAGTATTTT
CDR3 protein: CASRAEFSTDTQYF

V gene: TRBV5-1
J gene: TRBJ2-5
D gene: TRBD1
CDR3 length: 15
clone size: few
CDR3 DNA: TGCGCCAGCAGCTTGTGGACAGGGAAGCAAGAGACCCAGTACTTC
CDR3 protein: CASSLWTGKQETQYF

V gene: TRBV10-1
J gene: TRBJ2-1
D gene: TRBD2
CDR3 length: 19
clone size: .
CDR3 DNA: TGCGCCAGCAGTGATGCGGGAGACCCTTTGTCCAGCTCCTACAATGAGCAGTTCTTC
CDR3 protein: CASSDAGDPLSSSYNEQFF

V gene: TRBV5-4
J gene: TRBJ1-4
D gene: TRBD1
CDR3 length: 14
clone size: .
CDR3 DNA: TGTGCCAGCAGCCCCGGGACAGGGACTGAAAAACTGTTTTTT
CDR3 protein: CASSPGTGTEKLFF

V gene: TRBV15
J gene: TRBJ2-3
D gene: .
CDR3 length: 15
clone size: few
CDR3 DNA: TGTGCCACCAGCCTCCGACAGGAATCCACAGATACGCAGTATTTT
CDR3 protein: CATSLRQESTDTQYF

V gene: TRBV18
J gene: TRBJ2-7
D gene: TRBD2
CDR3 length: 17
clone size: .
CDR3 DNA: TGTGCCAGCTCACCACTGTCTAGCGGGAGGATCTCCTACGAGCAGTACTTC
CDR3 protein: CASSPLSSGRISYEQYF

V gene: TRBV20-1
J gene: TRBJ1-4
D gene: .
CDR3 length: 11
clone size: .
CDR3 DNA: TGCAGTGCTACTGCGAGTCCCGGGGTGTTTTTT
CDR3 protein: CSATASPGVFF

V gene: TRBV18
J gene: TRBJ1-5
D gene: .
CDR3 length: 16
clone size: .
CDR3 DNA: TGTGCCAGCTCACCGTCCGGCCAGGGCCGCAATCAGCCCCAGCATTTT
CDR3 protein: CASSPSGQGRNQPQHF

V gene: TRBV15
J gene: TRBJ1-1
D gene: .
CDR3 length: 14
clone size: .
CDR3 DNA: TGTGCCACCAGCAGACCGGACGGGAACACTGAAGCTTTCTTT
CDR3 protein: CATSRPDGNTEAFF

V gene: TRBV2
J gene: TRBJ1-1
D gene: .
CDR3 length: 13
clone size: few
CDR3 DNA: TGTGCCAGCAGTGACGGAAGGAACACTGAAGCTTTCTTT
CDR3 protein: CASSDGRNTEAFF

V gene: TRBV5-1
J gene: TRBJ1-1
D gene: .
CDR3 length: 14
clone size: once
CDR3 DNA: TGCGCCAGCAGCTTGGAGTCTTTAGCTGAGGAAGCTTTCTTT
CDR3 protein: CASSLESLAEEAFF

V gene: TRBV5-8
J gene: TRBJ1-3
D gene: .
CDR3 length: 17
clone size: .
CDR3 DNA: TGTGCCAGCACACGGGGGGGAACGGACGGATCTGGAAACACCATATATTTT
CDR3 protein: CASTRGGTDGSGNTIYF

V gene: TRBV12-5
J gene: TRBJ1-1
D gene: TRBD1
CDR3 length: 15
clone size: .
CDR3 DNA: TGTGCTAGTGGTGCCCACCAGGGGGCCGGCACTGAAGCTTTCTTT
CDR3 protein: CASGAHQGAGTEAFF

V gene: TRBV7-9
J gene: TRBJ1-3
D gene: .
CDR3 length: 15
clone size: .
CDR3 DNA: TGTGCCAGCAGCTTATTGTGGGACGGGGGAAACACCATATATTTT
CDR3 protein: CASSLLWDGGNTIYF

V gene: TRBV7-2
J gene: TRBJ2-7
D gene: .
CDR3 length: 16
clone size: once
CDR3 DNA: TGTGCCAGCAGCTTAGAGGCTATCGGGATCCCGGGGGAGCAGTACTTC
CDR3 protein: CASSLEAIGIPGEQYF

V gene: TRBV11-2
J gene: TRBJ2-1
D gene: .
CDR3 length: 15
clone size: .
CDR3 DNA: TGTGCCAGCAGCCAGCCCCAGAGCTCCTACAATGAGCAGTTCTTC
CDR3 protein: CASSQPQSSYNEQFF

V gene: TRBV5-1
J gene: TRBJ1-3
D gene: .
CDR3 length: 13
clone size: .
CDR3 DNA: TGCGCCAGCAAACAGGGAAATGGAAACACCATATATTTT
CDR3 protein: CASKQGNGNTIYF

V gene: TRBV28
J gene: TRBJ1-4
D gene: TRBD1
CDR3 length: 14
clone size: .
CDR3 DNA: TGTGCCAGCGGGGACAGGTCGATTAATGAAAAACTGTTTTTT
CDR3 protein: CASGDRSINEKLFF

V gene: TRBV19
J gene: TRBJ1-1
D gene: .
CDR3 length: 13
clone size: .
CDR3 DNA: TGTGCCAGTACCGCGGCCTTAGGGTCTGAAGCTTTCTTT
CDR3 protein: CASTAALGSEAFF

V gene: TRBV7-2
J gene: TRBJ2-5
D gene: TRBD1
CDR3 length: 15
clone size: .
CDR3 DNA: TGTGCCAGCAGCTCTTTGGACAGGGGTCTAGAGACCCAGTACTTC
CDR3 protein: CASSSLDRGLETQYF

V gene: TRBV27
J gene: TRBJ2-3
D gene: TRBD2
CDR3 length: 17
clone size: .
CDR3 DNA: TGTGCCAGCAGTTTATTTTGGCGGGAGGGCCGCGCAGATACGCAGTATTTT
CDR3 protein: CASSLFWREGRADTQYF

V gene: TRBV6-6
J gene: TRBJ1-1
D gene: .
CDR3 length: 15
clone size: .
CDR3 DNA: TGTGCCAGCAGTTACCGCGTGGAGGGAGGCACTGAAGCTTTCTTT
CDR3 protein: CASSYRVEGGTEAFF

V gene: TRBV27
J gene: TRBJ1-5
D gene: .
CDR3 length: 15
clone size: .
CDR3 DNA: TGTGCCAGCCCTTCTTGGGACGGACGCATTCAGCCCCAGCATTTT
CDR3 protein: CASPSWDGRIQPQHF

V gene: TRBV5-1
J gene: TRBJ2-6
D gene: .
CDR3 length: 16
clone size: .
CDR3 DNA: TGCGCCAGCAGCTTGGGGGCAGGGTCTGGGGCCAACGTCCTGACTTTC
CDR3 protein: CASSLGAGSGANVLTF

V gene: TRBV6-1
J gene: TRBJ2-7
D gene: .
CDR3 length: 13
clone size: once
CDR3 DNA: TGTGCCAGCAGGGGGGAGGTCGGCTACGAGCAGTACTTC
CDR3 protein: CASRGEVGYEQYF

V gene: TRBV7-6
J gene: TRBJ1-6
D gene: .
CDR3 length: 18
clone size: .
CDR3 DNA: TGTGCCAGCAGCTTAGGAAGCAGGGCTAGTACCTATAATTCACCCCTCCACTTT
CDR3 protein: CASSLGSRASTYNSPLHF

V gene: TRBV6-5
J gene: TRBJ1-1
D gene: .
CDR3 length: 13
clone size: .
CDR3 DNA: TGTGCCAGCAGTTACGAGGGGATCACTGAAGCTTTCTTT
CDR3 protein: CASSYEGITEAFF

V gene: TRBV6-1
J gene: TRBJ1-2
D gene: .
CDR3 length: 15
clone size: .
CDR3 DNA: TGTGCCAGCAGTGAACGGAAGGGACAAGGAGAAGGCTACACCTTC
CDR3 protein: CASSERKGQGEGYTF

V gene: TRBV6-5
J gene: TRBJ1-5
D gene: .
CDR3 length: 15
clone size: .
CDR3 DNA: TGTGCCAGCAGTTACTCGCGCAGAGCAAATCAGCCCCAGCATTTT
CDR3 protein: CASSYSRRANQPQHF